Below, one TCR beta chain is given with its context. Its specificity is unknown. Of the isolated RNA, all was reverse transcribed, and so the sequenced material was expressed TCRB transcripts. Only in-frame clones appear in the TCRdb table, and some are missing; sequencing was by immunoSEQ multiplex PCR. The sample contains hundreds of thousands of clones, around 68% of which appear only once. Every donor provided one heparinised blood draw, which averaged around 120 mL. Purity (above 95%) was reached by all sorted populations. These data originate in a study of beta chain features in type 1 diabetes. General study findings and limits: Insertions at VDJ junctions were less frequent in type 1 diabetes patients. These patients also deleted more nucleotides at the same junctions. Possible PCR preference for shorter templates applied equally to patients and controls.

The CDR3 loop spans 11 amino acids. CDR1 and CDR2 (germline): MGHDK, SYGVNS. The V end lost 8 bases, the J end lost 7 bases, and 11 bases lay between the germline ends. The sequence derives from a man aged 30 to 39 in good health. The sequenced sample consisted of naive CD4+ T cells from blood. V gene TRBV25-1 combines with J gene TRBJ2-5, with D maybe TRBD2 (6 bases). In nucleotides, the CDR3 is TGTGCCAGCGGCCTCGGGGGGACCCAGTACTTC. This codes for CASGLGGTQYF. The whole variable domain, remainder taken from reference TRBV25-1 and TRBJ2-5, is EADIYQTPRYLVIGTGKKITLECSQTMGHDKMYWYQQDPGMELHLIHYSYGVNSTEKGDLSSESTVSRIRTEHFPLTLESARPSHTSQYLCASGLGGTQYFGPGTRLLVL.